Listed below are T cell receptor beta chains from one sample, sequenced in a study of human T cells and chemical hapten exposure. Each CDR3 protein is one row after TCRdb ran MiXCR on the RACE reads. The profile shows tens of thousands of distinct CDR3 sequences, 6.5% to 8% of them singletons. The specimen comprised whole blood, sampled in connection with sensitization to the hapten diphenylcyclopropenone (DPC). The receptors were sampled from a woman in her 30s with alopecia areata. Some clones in this sample may be carry-over from other donors' samples. The CDR3 runs from the conserved cysteine through the conserved F or W. A D gene is named only where the DNA matches it firmly. For some rows the clone size is stated as once, few or many, or as a class when expanded; others skip it.

CAISEPSEFGNTIYF,TGTGCCATCAGTGAGCCGAGCGAGTTTGGAAACACCATATATTTT,many,TRBV10-3,TRBJ1-3,-
CASSLTGGGNQPQHF,TGTGCCAGCAGTTTGACAGGTGGGGGGAATCAGCCCCAGCATTTT,-,TRBV2,TRBJ1-5,-
CSARPSPPDTQYF,TGCAGTGCTAGACCCTCCCCCCCAGATACGCAGTATTTT,-,TRBV20-1,TRBJ2-3,-
CATSRVGTGNQPQHF,TGTGCCACCAGCAGAGTTGGGACAGGTAATCAGCCCCAGCATTTT,many,TRBV15,TRBJ1-5,TRBD1
CASSLRLAGGKETQYF,TGTGCCAGCAGCTTAAGACTAGCGGGGGGGAAAGAGACCCAGTACTTC,many,TRBV9,TRBJ2-5,TRBD2
CASSPLINRGHTEAFF,TGTGCCAGCTCACCACTAATAAACAGGGGGCACACTGAAGCTTTCTTT,-,TRBV18,TRBJ1-1,TRBD1
CASSLGTGGRTEAFF,TGCGCCAGCAGCTTGGGGACAGGGGGCCGGACTGAAGCTTTCTTT,few,TRBV5-1,TRBJ1-1,TRBD1
CASSVKETQYF,TGTGCCAGCAGCGTCAAAGAGACCCAGTACTTC,-,TRBV13,TRBJ2-5,-
CASRNRALSTDTQYF,TGTGCCAGCAGAAACAGGGCTCTTAGCACAGATACGCAGTATTTT,many,TRBV2,TRBJ2-3,-
CASSYSSLDAYEQYF,TGTGCCAGCAGTTACTCGAGTTTGGACGCCTACGAGCAGTACTTC,many,TRBV6-5,TRBJ2-7,-
CASSPTPDRGPYGYTF,TGTGCCAGCAGCCCTACCCCGGACAGGGGGCCCTATGGCTACACCTTC,few,TRBV11-2,TRBJ1-2,TRBD1
CASSLNVVNTEAFF,TGTGCCAGCAGCTTAAACGTAGTGAACACTGAAGCTTTCTTT,few,TRBV7-3,TRBJ1-1,-
CASRYRGMNTEAFF,TGTGCCAGCAGATACAGGGGAATGAACACTGAAGCTTTCTTT,few,TRBV12-3/TRBV12-4,TRBJ1-1,TRBD1
CASRIGGHTEAFF,TGTGCCAGCAGGATAGGGGGTCACACTGAAGCTTTCTTT,-,TRBV12-3/TRBV12-4,TRBJ1-1,-
CASSLDPTRGQFF,TGTGCCAGCAGCTTAGATCCAACAAGGGGGCAGTTCTTC,many,TRBV11-2,TRBJ2-1,-
CASSLARGAYTGELFF,TGCGCCAGCAGCTTGGCCCGGGGGGCATACACCGGGGAGCTGTTTTTT,few,TRBV5-1,TRBJ2-2,-
CSARVGGGIGSPLHF,TGCAGTGCTAGAGTTGGGGGGGGGATTGGGTCACCCCTCCACTTT,many,TRBV20-1,TRBJ1-6,-
CASSSRTSGGAITDTQYF,TGTGCCAGCAGTTCACGGACTAGCGGGGGGGCTATCACAGATACGCAGTATTTT,many,TRBV27,TRBJ2-3,TRBD2
CASSRADSPLHF,TGTGCCAGCAGCCGAGCAGATTCACCCCTCCACTTT,few,TRBV7-2,TRBJ1-6,-
CASSPRNLINSNQPQHF,TGTGCCAGCTCACCGCGGAATTTGATTAATAGCAATCAGCCCCAGCATTTT,few,TRBV18,TRBJ1-5,-
CASSLPTSDIPYEQYF,TGTGCCAGCAGCTTACCAACCTCTGACATTCCCTACGAGCAGTACTTC,many,TRBV7-9,TRBJ2-7,-
CASSGGQGSPDTQYF,TGTGCCAGCAGCGGCGGACAGGGGTCCCCAGATACGCAGTATTTT,many,TRBV25-1,TRBJ2-3,TRBD1
CASSYNPGSNQPQHF,TGCGCCAGCAGCTACAATCCAGGGAGCAATCAGCCCCAGCATTTT,few,TRBV5-1,TRBJ1-5,-
CASSPRDPRADTQYF,TGTGCCAGCAGCCCCCGGGACCCCCGGGCAGATACGCAGTATTTT,many,TRBV9,TRBJ2-3,-
CASTPGQRGSTDTQYF,TGTGCCAGCACTCCAGGCCAGCGGGGGAGCACAGATACGCAGTATTTT,few,TRBV12-3/TRBV12-4,TRBJ2-3,TRBD2
CASTGTARYQPQHF,TGTGCCAGCACTGGGACAGCACGTTATCAGCCCCAGCATTTT,many,TRBV2,TRBJ1-5,TRBD1
CASSQENGGGTDTQYF,TGTGCCAGCAGCCAAGAGAATGGGGGAGGGACAGATACGCAGTATTTT,many,TRBV4-2,TRBJ2-3,TRBD2
CASSQLVPRVEQYF,TGTGCCAGCAGCCAGCTCGTGCCGAGGGTCGAGCAGTACTTC,-,TRBV6-2/TRBV6-3,TRBJ2-7,-
CASSLVERGGMETQYF,TGTGCCAGCAGCTTAGTAGAGCGGGGGGGCATGGAGACCCAGTACTTC,many,TRBV7-2,TRBJ2-5,TRBD2
CASRRGGRNEKLFF,TGTGCCAGCCGCAGGGGGGGACGGAATGAAAAACTGTTTTTT,-,TRBV6-6,TRBJ1-4,TRBD1
CASSQPGGQGDIQYF,TGTGCCAGCAGCCAGCCCGGGGGGCAGGGTGACATTCAGTACTTC,-,TRBV4-2,TRBJ2-4,-
CSGTSGGAPDTQYF,TGCAGCGGGACTAGCGGGGGGGCCCCAGATACGCAGTATTTT,few,TRBV29-1,TRBJ2-3,TRBD2
CASSARDNKNYGYTF,TGTGCCAGCAGCGCACGGGACAATAAGAACTATGGCTACACCTTC,few,TRBV3-1,TRBJ1-2,-
CAWSDRDNSPLHF,TGTGCCTGGAGTGACAGGGATAATTCACCCCTCCACTTT,-,TRBV30,TRBJ1-6,-
CASSLRDIQETQYF,TGTGCCAGCAGCCTTCGGGACATCCAAGAGACCCAGTACTTC,many,TRBV7-8,TRBJ2-5,-
CASSSLAEETQYF,TGTGCCAGCAGCTCACTAGCGGAAGAGACCCAGTACTTC,many,TRBV7-6,TRBJ2-5,TRBD2
CASSYSTGGGEKLFF,TGTGCCAGCAGTTACTCTACAGGGGGGGGGGAAAAACTGTTTTTT,-,TRBV6-5,TRBJ1-4,TRBD1
CSANTGSGANVLTF,TGCAGTGCTAACACAGGGTCTGGGGCCAACGTCCTGACTTTC,many,TRBV20-1,TRBJ2-6,-
CSARDSFDRVTEAFF,TGCAGTGCTAGAGATTCATTCGACAGGGTTACTGAAGCTTTCTTT,many,TRBV20-1,TRBJ1-1,TRBD1
CASSLDGTGQETQYF,TGTGCCAGCAGCTTAGACGGGACAGGCCAAGAGACCCAGTACTTC,-,TRBV11-2,TRBJ2-5,TRBD1
CASSPEGPDPRYEQYF,TGCGCCAGCAGCCCAGAGGGACCCGACCCGCGCTACGAGCAGTACTTC,many,TRBV4-1,TRBJ2-7,-
CSATTDGQGGSPLHF,TGCAGTGCTACCACGGATGGACAGGGTGGTTCACCCCTCCACTTT,few,TRBV20-1,TRBJ1-6,TRBD1
CASSWGLAGGTSYEQYF,TGCGCCAGCAGCTGGGGACTAGCGGGGGGTACCTCCTACGAGCAGTACTTC,many,TRBV5-1,TRBJ2-7,TRBD2
CASSTSQGANTGELFF,TGTGCCAGCAGTACATCACAGGGGGCTAACACCGGGGAGCTGTTTTTT,-,TRBV6-6,TRBJ2-2,TRBD1
CASSQGGTSSGNTIYF,TGCGCCAGCAGCCAAGGCGGGACAAGCTCTGGAAACACCATATATTTT,many,TRBV4-1,TRBJ1-3,-
CASSSGSTGQLAMGGYTF,TGTGCCAGCAGCTCCGGGTCGACAGGGCAACTTGCTATGGGAGGCTACACCTTC,few,TRBV5-4,TRBJ1-2,TRBD1
CASSSLGRNEQYF,TGTGCCAGCAGTTCGCTGGGGAGGAACGAGCAGTACTTC,few,TRBV25-1,TRBJ2-7,-
CASSEVSSNTEAFF,TGTGCCAGCAGTGAAGTCAGCTCGAACACTGAAGCTTTCTTT,few,TRBV2,TRBJ1-1,-
CASRNTGGSDQPQHF,TGTGCCAGCAGAAACACAGGGGGTTCAGATCAGCCCCAGCATTTT,many,TRBV12-3/TRBV12-4,TRBJ1-5,TRBD1
CAISVDSNNQPQHF,TGTGCCATCTCGGTCGACAGCAACAATCAGCCCCAGCATTTT,many,TRBV10-3,TRBJ1-5,-
CATQGDNDWELFF,TGTGCCACTCAAGGGGACAACGACTGGGAGCTGTTTTTT,many,TRBV10-3,TRBJ2-2,-
CASSLGSVPEAFF,TGTGCCAGCAGCTTAGGGAGTGTCCCTGAAGCTTTCTTT,few,TRBV7-2,TRBJ1-1,-
CATSDVQGSGELFF,TGTGCCACCAGTGACGTACAGGGGTCCGGGGAGCTGTTTTTT,few,TRBV24-1,TRBJ2-2,TRBD1
CASSIRGRITNQPQHF,TGTGCCAGTAGTATCCGAGGTCGAATCACCAATCAGCCCCAGCATTTT,few,TRBV19,TRBJ1-5,-
CACGRATTNTEAFF,TGTGCCTGTGGACGGGCCACCACGAACACTGAAGCTTTCTTT,many,TRBV30,TRBJ1-1,-
CASSFSRATGELFF,TGTGCCAGCAGTTTCTCCAGGGCAACCGGGGAGCTGTTTTTT,many,TRBV12-3/TRBV12-4,TRBJ2-2,-
CASSFILSGANVLTF,TGTGCCAGCAGTTTTATACTTTCTGGGGCCAACGTCCTGACTTTC,many,TRBV27,TRBJ2-6,-
CASSSPEAGGEAFF,TGTGCCAGCAGTTCCCCCGAGGCAGGGGGTGAGGCTTTCTTT,-,TRBV6-6,TRBJ1-1,TRBD1